The 5 T cell receptor beta chains given below trace back to one sample, sequenced in a study of early T cells in non-severe SARS-CoV-2 infection. TCRdb passed the 5' RACE reads through MiXCR, listing each CDR3 protein once. In the table there are some 110,000 distinct CDR3 sequences, 14% to 15% of which are singletons. Source material: whole blood. The receptor set was obtained from an adult who was a healthcare worker with PCR-confirmed SARS-CoV-2 infection or an uninfected control (not recorded which).

This clonotype was picked up many times. The rearrangement joins TRBV10-2 to TRBJ1-6; D unresolved. This CDR3 is 13 amino acids long. Germline loops: CDR1 WSHSY, CDR2 SAAADI. Trimming left V 0 bases short and J 13 bases short, with 10 bases between. This CDR3 is CASSESEGRPLHF. CDR3 DNA sequence: TGCGCCAGCAGTGAGTCCGAGGGAAGGCCCCTCCACTTT.

This clonotype occurred a few times. This sequence joins TRBV7-8 and TRBJ1-3; D is unclear. CDR3 length: 13 amino acids. CDR1 is SGHVS and CDR2 is FQNEAQ in the germline V gene. V gave up 1 base and J gave up 4 bases, with 5 bases separating them. CDR3 loop: CASSLETGNTIYF. CDR3 coding DNA: TGTGCCAGCAGCTTAGAAACAGGAAACACCATATATTTT.

This clonotype was found a few times. The gene calls are TRBV3-1 and TRBJ1-1; D is unresolved. The CDR3 is made up of 12 amino acids. Trimming removed 1 base from V and 5 bases from J, with 5 bases in between. Germline V gene data show CDR1 as LGHDT and CDR2 as YNNKEL (reference sequence). The CDR3 DNA is TGTGCCAGCAGCCAAGCTAAGACTGAAGCTTTCTTT. It is translated as CASSQAKTEAFF.

This clonotype has just a few counts. This chain joins TRBV20-1 and TRBJ1-2, with TRBD1 matching over 9 bases. V shed 2 bases and J 5 bases; nucleotides not matched to a gene: 6. This CDR3 contains 14 residues. Germline values: CDR1 DFQATT, CDR2 SNEGSKA (reference sequence). The CDR3 nucleotides are TGCAGTGCTAGACCTACAGGGGGCGCTTATGGCTACACCTTC. Translation gives CSARPTGGAYGYTF.

The chain joins TRBV18 to TRBJ2-5; possibly TRBD1 for D (5 bases). The length of the CDR3 is 17 residues. The V end lost 0 bases, the J end lost 2 bases, and 16 bases lay between the germline ends. In germline, CDR1 is KGHSH, CDR2 LQKENI. The CDR3 coding sequence is TGTGCCAGCTCACCACCGAGAACAGGCACTGGACAAGAGACCCAGTACTTC. Residues: CASSPPRTGTGQETQYF. The variable domain in full, with the rest retrieved from reference TRBV18 and TRBJ2-5, is NAGVMQNPRHLVRRRGQEARLRCSPMKGHSHVYWYRQLPEEGLKFMVYLQKENIIDESGMPKERFSAEFPKEGPSILRIQQVVRGDSAAYFCASSPPRTGTGQETQYFGPGTRLLVL.